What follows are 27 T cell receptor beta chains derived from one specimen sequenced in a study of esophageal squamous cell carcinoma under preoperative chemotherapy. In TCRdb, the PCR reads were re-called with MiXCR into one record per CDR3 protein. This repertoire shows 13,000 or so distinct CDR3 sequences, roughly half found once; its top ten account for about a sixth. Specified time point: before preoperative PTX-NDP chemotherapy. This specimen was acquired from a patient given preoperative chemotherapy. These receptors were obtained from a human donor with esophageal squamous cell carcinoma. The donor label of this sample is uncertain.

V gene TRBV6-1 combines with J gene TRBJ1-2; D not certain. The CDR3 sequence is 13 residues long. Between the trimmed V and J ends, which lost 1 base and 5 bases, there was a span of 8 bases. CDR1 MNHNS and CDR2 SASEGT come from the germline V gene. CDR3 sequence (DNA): TGTGCCAGCAGTGAAGGCACTCTATATGGCTACACCTTC. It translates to CASSEGTLYGYTF.

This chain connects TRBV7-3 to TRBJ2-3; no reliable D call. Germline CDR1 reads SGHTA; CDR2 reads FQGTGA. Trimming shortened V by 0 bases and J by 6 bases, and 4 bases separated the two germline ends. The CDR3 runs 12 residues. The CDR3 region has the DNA TGTGCCAGCAGCTTAACAGGGGATACGCAGTATTTT. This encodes CASSLTGDTQYF.

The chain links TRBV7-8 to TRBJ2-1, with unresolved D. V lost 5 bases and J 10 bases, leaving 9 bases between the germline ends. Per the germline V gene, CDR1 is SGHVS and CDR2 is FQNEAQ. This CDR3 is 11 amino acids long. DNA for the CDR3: TGTGCCAGCAGCCTATCCTACGAGCAGTTCTTC. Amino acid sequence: CASSLSYEQFF.

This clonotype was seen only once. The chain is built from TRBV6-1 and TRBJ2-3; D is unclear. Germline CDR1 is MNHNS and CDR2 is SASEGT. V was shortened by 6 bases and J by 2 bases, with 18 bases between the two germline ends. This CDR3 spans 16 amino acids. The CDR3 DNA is TGTGCCAGCAGGGGCCGTCAGCCTGTGACCACAGATACGCAGTATTTT. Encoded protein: CASRGRQPVTTDTQYF.

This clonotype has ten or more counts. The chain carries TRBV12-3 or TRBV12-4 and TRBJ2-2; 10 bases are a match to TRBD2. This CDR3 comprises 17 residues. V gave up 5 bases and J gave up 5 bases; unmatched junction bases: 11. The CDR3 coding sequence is TGTGCCAGCAGTCGGGGGTTGGTAGCGGGAGGTACCGGGGAGCTGTTTTTT. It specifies CASSRGLVAGGTGELFF.

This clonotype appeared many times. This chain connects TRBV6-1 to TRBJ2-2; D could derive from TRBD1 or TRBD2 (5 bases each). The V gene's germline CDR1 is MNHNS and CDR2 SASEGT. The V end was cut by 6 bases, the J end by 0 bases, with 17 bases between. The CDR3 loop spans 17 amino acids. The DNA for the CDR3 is TGTGCCAGCAGGAAGGTCGGGGCGGAGTCGAACACCGGGGAGCTGTTTTTT. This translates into CASRKVGAESNTGELFF.

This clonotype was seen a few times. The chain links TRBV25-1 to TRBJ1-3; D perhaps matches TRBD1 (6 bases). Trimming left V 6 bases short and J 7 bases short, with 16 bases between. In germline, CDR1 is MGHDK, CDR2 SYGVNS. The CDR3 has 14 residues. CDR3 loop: CASSPRLGGNTIYF. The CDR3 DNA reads TGTGCCAGCAGCCCACGCTTGGGGGGCAACACCATATATTTT.

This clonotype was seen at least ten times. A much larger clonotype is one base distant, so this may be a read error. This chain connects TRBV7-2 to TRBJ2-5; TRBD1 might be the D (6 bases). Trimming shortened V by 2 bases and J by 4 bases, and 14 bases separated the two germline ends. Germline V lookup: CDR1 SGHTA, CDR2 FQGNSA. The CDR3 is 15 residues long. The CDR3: CASSLYGTLGETQYF. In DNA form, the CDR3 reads TGTGCCAGCAGCTTATATGGGACACTGGGAGAGACCCAGTACTTC.

The CDR3 coding sequence is TGTGCCAGCAGCTTTAGGAAGGGAGCGGGAGTTACCGGGGAGCTGTTTTTT. Protein sequence: CASSFRKGAGVTGELFF. The chain has TRBV7-2 and TRBJ2-2, with TRBD2 identical over 8 bases. V was clipped by 3 bases and J by 5 bases; unmatched bases: 11. Germline V gene sequence: CDR1 SGHTA, CDR2 FQGNSA. CDR3 length: 17 amino acids.

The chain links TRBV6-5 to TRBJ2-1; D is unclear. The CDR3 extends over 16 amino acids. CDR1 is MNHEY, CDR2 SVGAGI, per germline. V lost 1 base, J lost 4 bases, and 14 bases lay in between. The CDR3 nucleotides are TGTGCCAGCAGTTACTTGGCTGAGTCGGCTTACAATGAGCAGTTCTTC. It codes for CASSYLAESAYNEQFF.

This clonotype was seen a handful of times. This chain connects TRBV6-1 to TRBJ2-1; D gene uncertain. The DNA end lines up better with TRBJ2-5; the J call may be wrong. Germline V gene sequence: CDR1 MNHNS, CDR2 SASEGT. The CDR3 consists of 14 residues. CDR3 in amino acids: CASSEGSESETQYF. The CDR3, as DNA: TGTGCCAGCAGTGAAGGGAGCGAGTCAGAGACCCAGTACTTC.

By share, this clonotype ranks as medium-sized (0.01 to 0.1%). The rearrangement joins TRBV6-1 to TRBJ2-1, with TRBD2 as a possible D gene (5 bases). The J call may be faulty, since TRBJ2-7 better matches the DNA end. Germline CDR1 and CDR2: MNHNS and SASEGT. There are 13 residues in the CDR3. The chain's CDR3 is CASSEWRAREQYF. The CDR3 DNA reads TGTGCCAGCAGTGAATGGCGGGCGAGGGAGCAGTACTTC.

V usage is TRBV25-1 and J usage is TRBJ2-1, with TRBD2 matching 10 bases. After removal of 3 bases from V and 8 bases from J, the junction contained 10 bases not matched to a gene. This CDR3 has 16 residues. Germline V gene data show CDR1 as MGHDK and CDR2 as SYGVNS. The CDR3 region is CASSEAASGSADEQFF. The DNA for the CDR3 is TGTGCCAGCAGTGAGGCGGCTAGCGGGAGTGCCGATGAGCAGTTCTTC. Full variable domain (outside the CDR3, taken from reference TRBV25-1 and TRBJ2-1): EADIYQTPRYLVIGTGKKITLECSQTMGHDKMYWYQQDPGMELHLIHYSYGVNSTEKGDLSSESTVSRIRTEHFPLTLESARPSHTSQYLCASSEAASGSADEQFFGPGTRLTVL.

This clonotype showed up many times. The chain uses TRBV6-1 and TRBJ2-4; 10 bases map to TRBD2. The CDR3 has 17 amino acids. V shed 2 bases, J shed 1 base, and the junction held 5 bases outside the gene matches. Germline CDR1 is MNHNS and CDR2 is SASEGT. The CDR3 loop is CASSELAGEGAKNIQYF. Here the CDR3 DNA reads TGTGCCAGCAGTGAACTAGCGGGAGAGGGGGCCAAAAACATTCAGTACTTC.

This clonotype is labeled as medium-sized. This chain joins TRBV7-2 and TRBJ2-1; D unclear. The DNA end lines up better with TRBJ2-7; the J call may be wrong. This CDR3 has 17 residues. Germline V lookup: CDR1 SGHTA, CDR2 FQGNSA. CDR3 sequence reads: CASSPQRASPRSYEQYF. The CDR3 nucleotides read TGTGCCAGCAGTCCCCAGCGTGCAAGCCCAAGATCCTACGAGCAGTACTTC.

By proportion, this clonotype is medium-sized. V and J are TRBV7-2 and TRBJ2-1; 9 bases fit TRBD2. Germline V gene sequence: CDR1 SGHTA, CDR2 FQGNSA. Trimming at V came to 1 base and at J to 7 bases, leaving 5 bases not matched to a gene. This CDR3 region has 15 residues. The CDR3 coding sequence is TGTGCCAGCAGCTTAGGCGGGAGGGCCAGGAATGAGCAGTTCTTC. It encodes CASSLGGRARNEQFF.

The CDR3 protein is CAGGAGGGGKETQYF. CDR3 in DNA: TGTGCCGGGGGTGCCGGGGGAGGGGGGAAAGAGACGCAGTATTTT. The V call is TRBV10-3, the J call TRBJ2-3, with TRBD2 as a possible D gene (7 bases). The length of the CDR3 is 15 residues. Germline loops: CDR1 ENHRY, CDR2 SYGVKD. V lost 11 bases and J 9 bases, leaving 27 bases between the germline ends.

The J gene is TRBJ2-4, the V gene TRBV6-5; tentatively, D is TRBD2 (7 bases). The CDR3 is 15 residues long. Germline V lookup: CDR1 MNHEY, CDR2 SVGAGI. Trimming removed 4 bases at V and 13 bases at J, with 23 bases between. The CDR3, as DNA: TGTGCCAGCAGTTCGGGCGGGGGCGGTGAAAATATGCAGTACTTC. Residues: CASSSGGGGENMQYF.

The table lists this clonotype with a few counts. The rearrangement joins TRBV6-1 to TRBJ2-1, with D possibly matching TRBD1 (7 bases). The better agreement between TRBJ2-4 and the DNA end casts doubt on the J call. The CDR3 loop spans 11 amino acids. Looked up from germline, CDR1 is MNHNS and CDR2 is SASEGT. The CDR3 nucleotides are TGTGCCAGCACCCGCGGGACAGCTCAGTACTTC. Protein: CASTRGTAQYF.

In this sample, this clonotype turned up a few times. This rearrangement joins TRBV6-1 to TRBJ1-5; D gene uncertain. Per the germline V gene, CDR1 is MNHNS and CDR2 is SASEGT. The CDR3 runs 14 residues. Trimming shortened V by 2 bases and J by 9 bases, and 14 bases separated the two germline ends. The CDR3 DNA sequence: TGTGCCAGCAGTGAAAGGGCAGGCGATCGGCCCCAGCATTTT. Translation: CASSERAGDRPQHF.

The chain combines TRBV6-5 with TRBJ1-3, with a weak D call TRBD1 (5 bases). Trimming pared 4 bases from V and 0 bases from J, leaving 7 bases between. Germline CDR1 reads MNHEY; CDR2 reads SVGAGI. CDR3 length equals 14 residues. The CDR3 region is CASSFRDSGNTIYF. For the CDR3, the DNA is TGTGCCAGCAGTTTCAGGGACTCTGGAAACACCATATATTTT.

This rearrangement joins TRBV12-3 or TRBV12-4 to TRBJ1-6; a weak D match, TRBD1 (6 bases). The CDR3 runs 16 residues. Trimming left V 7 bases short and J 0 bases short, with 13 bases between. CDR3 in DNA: TGTGCCAGCACCAAGGGGGGTAGCTCCTATAATTCACCCCTCCACTTT. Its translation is CASTKGGSSYNSPLHF.

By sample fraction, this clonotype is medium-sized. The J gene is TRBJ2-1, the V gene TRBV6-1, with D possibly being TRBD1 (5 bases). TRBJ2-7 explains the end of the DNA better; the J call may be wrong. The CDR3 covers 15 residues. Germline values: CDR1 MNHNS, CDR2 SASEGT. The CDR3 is CASSERQGSYNEQYF. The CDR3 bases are TGTGCCAGCAGTGAACGGCAGGGTAGCTACAATGAGCAGTACTTC.

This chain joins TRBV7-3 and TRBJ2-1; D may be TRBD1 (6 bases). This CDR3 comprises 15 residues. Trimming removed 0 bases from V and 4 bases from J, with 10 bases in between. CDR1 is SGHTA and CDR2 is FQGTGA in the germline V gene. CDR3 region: CASSLTGQPYNEQFF. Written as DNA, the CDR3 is TGTGCCAGCAGCTTAACAGGACAGCCATACAATGAGCAGTTCTTC.

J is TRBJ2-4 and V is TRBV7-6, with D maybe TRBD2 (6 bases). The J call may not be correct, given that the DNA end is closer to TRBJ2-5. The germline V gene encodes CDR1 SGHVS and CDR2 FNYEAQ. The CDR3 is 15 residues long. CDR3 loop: CASSFGLSGGETQYF. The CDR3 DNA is TGTGCCAGCAGCTTCGGACTGAGTGGGGGGGAGACCCAGTACTTC.

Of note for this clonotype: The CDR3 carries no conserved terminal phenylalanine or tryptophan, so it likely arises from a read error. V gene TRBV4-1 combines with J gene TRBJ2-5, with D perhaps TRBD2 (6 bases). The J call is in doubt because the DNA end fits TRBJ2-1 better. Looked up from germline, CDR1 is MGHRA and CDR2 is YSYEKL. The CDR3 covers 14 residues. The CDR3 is CASSPTMTSSEQFL. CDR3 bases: TGCGCCAGCAGCCCAACAATGACTAGTAGTGAGCAGTTCCTC.

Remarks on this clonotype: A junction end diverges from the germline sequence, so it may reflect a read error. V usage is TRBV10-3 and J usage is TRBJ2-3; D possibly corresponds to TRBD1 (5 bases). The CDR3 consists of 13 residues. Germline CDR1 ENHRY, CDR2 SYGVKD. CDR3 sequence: CAINEDTKETQYF. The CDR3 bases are TGTGCCATCAACGAGGACACAAAAGAGACCCAGTACTTT.